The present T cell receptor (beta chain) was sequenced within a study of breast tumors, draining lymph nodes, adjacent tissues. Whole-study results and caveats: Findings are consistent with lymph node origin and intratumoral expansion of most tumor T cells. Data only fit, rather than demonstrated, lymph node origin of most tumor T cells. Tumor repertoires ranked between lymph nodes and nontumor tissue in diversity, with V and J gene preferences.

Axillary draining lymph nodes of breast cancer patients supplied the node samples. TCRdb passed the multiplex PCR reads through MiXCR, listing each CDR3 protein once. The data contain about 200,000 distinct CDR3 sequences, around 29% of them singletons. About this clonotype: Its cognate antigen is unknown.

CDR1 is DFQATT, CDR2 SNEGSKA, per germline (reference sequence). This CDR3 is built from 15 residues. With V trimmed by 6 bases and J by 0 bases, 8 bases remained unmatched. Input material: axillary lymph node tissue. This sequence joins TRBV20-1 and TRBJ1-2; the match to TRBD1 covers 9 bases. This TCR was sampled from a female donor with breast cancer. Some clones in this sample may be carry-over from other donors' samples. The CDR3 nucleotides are TGCAGTGCAAGGGACAGGGAGGACGCTAACTATGGCTACACCTTC. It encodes CSARDREDANYGYTF.